The clone carrying this T cell receptor (beta chain) was observed many times. One end of the junction is discordant with germline, which a read error may explain. The data derive from a study of regulatory T cells in long-lasting Graves disease. Study details: Persistence in Graves' disease denoted antithyroid drug use beyond 5 years alongside positive TSH receptor antibodies.

Time point described: persistent/refractory GD, antithyroid drugs over 5 years with positive TRAb. Researchers made the TCR library from RNA that was extracted from PBMCs. According to the study, TCR beta libraries were built with iRepertoire HTBI primers and CDR3-region Arm-PCR. TCRdb reprocessed the multiplex PCR reads with MiXCR, giving one entry per CDR3 protein. Of roughly 700,000 distinct CDR3 sequences listed, roughly 30% are singletons. Germline lookup yields CDR1 SNHLY and CDR2 FYNNEI. CDR3 size: 12 residues. This specimen consisted of peripheral blood mononuclear cells (PBMCs), obtained when the disease was refractory, from a patient treated with antithyroid drugs. This TCR derives from a female donor with Graves disease. This sequence joins TRBV2 and TRBJ2-2; D tentatively reads TRBD1 or TRBD2 (6 bases each). The CDR3 bases are TGCGCCAGCAGGGGAGGCACCGGGGAGCTGTTTTTT. Amino acid sequence: CASRGGTGELFF.